This T cell receptor (beta chain) was recorded in a study of cytomegalovirus exposure and HLA in healthy donors. Study outcomes and limitations: Through in vitro validation, a few CMV-associated chains were shown to be specific for CMV antigens.

The protocol was immunoSEQ multiplex PCR, while the TCRdb copy is restricted to in-frame clones and leaves out a portion. The sample lists roughly 120,000 clones; over 90% were seen once. Note on this clone: What it recognizes is unknown.

The receptor's source is a woman in her late teens or twenties in good health and CMV-seronegative. What was sequenced was PBMCs.

The CDR3 loop is CASSVSGGTPDTQYF. CDR3 nucleotides: TGTGCCAGCAGCGTTAGCGGGGGAACCCCAGATACGCAGTATTTT. This chain joins TRBV9 and TRBJ2-3, with 9 bases that match TRBD2. The germline V gene encodes CDR1 SGDLS and CDR2 YYNGEE. CDR3 length equals 15 residues. Germline trimming cut 2 bases from V and 4 bases from J; bases unmatched to any gene: 5.